These 24 T cell receptor beta chains share one sample of origin, sequenced in a study of brain T cells in children with intractable seizures. Profiled with immunoSEQ multiplex PCR; TCRdb holds only in-frame clones, not every one. This table holds tens of thousands of clones, about 92% found once. Sequenced material: peripheral blood, taken at surgery. These receptors originate from a boy under two years old with tuberous sclerosis and intractable seizures.

A few counts support this clone. The CDR3 DNA is TGCAGTGCTAGTCGCCGGGACACTGAAGCTTTCTTT. It yields the protein CSASRRDTEAFF. The V call is TRBV20-1, the J call TRBJ1-1; D not certain. V shed 3 bases and J shed 3 bases, with 8 bases lying between them. The germline V gene has CDR1 DFQATT and CDR2 SNEGSKA (reference sequence). This CDR3 is built from 12 residues.

The rearrangement uses TRBV5-4 and TRBJ1-1; D is possibly TRBD1 (5 bases). CDR1 and CDR2 (germline): SGHNT, YYREEE (reference sequence). Between the trimmed V and J ends, which lost 4 bases and 5 bases, there was a span of 21 bases. The CDR3 is 16 residues long. The CDR3 reads CASSPHLARGGTEAFF. The CDR3 nucleotides are TGTGCCAGCAGCCCCCATTTGGCCCGTGGGGGTACTGAAGCTTTCTTT.

The J gene is TRBJ2-1, the V gene TRBV7-8; TRBD2 agrees at 13 bases. Germline loops: CDR1 SGHVS, CDR2 FQNEAQ. The V gene end was trimmed by 2 bases and the J gene end by 10 bases; junction bases not matched to a gene: 8. This CDR3 comprises 16 residues. CDR3 amino acids: CASSLILAGGPGEQFF. The CDR3, as DNA: TGTGCCAGCAGCTTAATACTAGCGGGAGGGCCGGGAGAGCAGTTCTTC. The full variable domain, its missing parts supplied by reference TRBV7-8 and TRBJ2-1, is GAGVSQSPRYKVAKRGQDVALRCDPISGHVSLFWYQQALGQGPEFLTYFQNEAQLDKSGLPSDRFFAERPEGSVSTLKIQRTQQEDSAVYLCASSLILAGGPGEQFFGPGTRLTVL.

V gene TRBV29-1 combines with J gene TRBJ1-1, with D possibly matching TRBD1 (5 bases). The CDR3 length is 11 residues. Looked up from germline, CDR1 is SQVTM and CDR2 is ANQGSEA. Trimming cost V 6 bases and J 5 bases, with 10 bases left between them. The CDR3 region is CSVRGGTEAFF. CDR3 nucleotide sequence: TGCAGCGTCCGGGGGGGAACTGAAGCTTTCTTT. Full variable domain (missing parts from reference TRBV29-1 and TRBJ1-1): SAVISQKPSRDICQRGTSLTIQCQVDSQVTMMFWYRQQPGQSLTLIATANQGSEATYESGFVIDKFPISRPNLTFSTLTVSNMSPEDSSIYLCSVRGGTEAFFGQGTRLTVV.

V gene TRBV19 combines with J gene TRBJ2-7; TRBD1 matches at 10 bases. The CDR3 is 15 residues long. Germline values: CDR1 LNHDA, CDR2 SQIVND (reference sequence). J gave up 1 base and V 5 bases, and 5 bases lay outside the gene matches. The CDR3 protein is CASSSRQGASYEQYF. CDR3 coding DNA: TGTGCCAGTAGTTCCCGACAGGGGGCATCCTACGAGCAGTACTTC.

This sequence joins TRBV6-5 and TRBJ1-6, with 10 positions matching TRBD1. The CDR3 runs to 15 residues. Germline V lookup: CDR1 MNHEY, CDR2 SVGAGI. J was trimmed by 9 bases and V by 5 bases; bases with no gene match: 7. Here the CDR3 reads CASSTFGTGASPLHF. In nucleotides, the CDR3 is TGTGCCAGCAGTACTTTTGGGACAGGGGCTTCACCCCTCCACTTT.

This clone was detected a few times. The chain uses TRBV6-4 and TRBJ2-3; 12 bases map to TRBD2. CDR1 is MRHNA and CDR2 is SNTAGT in the germline V gene. The ends lost 4 bases at V and 2 bases at J; junction bases unmatched: 1. The CDR3 contains 15 residues. The CDR3 DNA follows: TGTGCCAGCAGTGCTAGCGGGGGGGCCACAGATACGCAGTATTTT. This gives the protein CASSASGGATDTQYF.

This clone has just one count. The V gene is TRBV30, the J gene TRBJ1-2, with D unresolved. The germline V gene has CDR1 GTSNPN and CDR2 SVGIG (reference sequence). The CDR3 runs to 10 residues. V was cut by 3 bases and J by 5 bases, with 4 bases left in between. The CDR3 is CAWREYGYTF. DNA for the CDR3: TGTGCCTGGAGAGAATATGGCTACACCTTC.

This chain connects TRBV5-1 to TRBJ1-5; D gene unclear. Germline loops: CDR1 SGHRS, CDR2 YFSETQ. V was clipped by 1 base and J by 2 bases, with 10 bases between them. The length of the CDR3 is 15 residues. The CDR3 region is CASSLSPFGNQPQHF. CDR3 DNA: TGCGCCAGCAGCTTGTCCCCATTTGGCAATCAGCCCCAGCATTTT.

V gene TRBV6-5 combines with J gene TRBJ1-2; 9 positions match TRBD1. The germline V gene encodes CDR1 MNHEY and CDR2 SVGAGI. After removal of 5 bases from V and 8 bases from J, the junction contained 6 bases not matched to a gene. This CDR3 contains 13 residues. CDR3 sequence: CASSLQGAGGYTF. The CDR3 DNA is TGTGCCAGCAGTCTACAGGGGGCTGGGGGCTACACCTTC.

The chain carries TRBV5-6 and TRBJ2-7; 7 nucleotides align to TRBD2. CDR3 length equals 15 residues. The ends lost 1 base at V and 3 bases at J; junction bases unmatched: 7. The germline V gene has CDR1 SGHDT and CDR2 YYEEEE. The CDR3 protein is CASSLRRLAVYEQYF. CDR3 coding DNA: TGTGCCAGCAGCTTGAGGCGGCTAGCGGTCTACGAGCAGTACTTC. The full variable domain, with the rest looked up from reference TRBV5-6 and TRBJ2-7, is DAGVTQSPTHLIKTRGQQVTLRCSPKSGHDTVSWYQQALGQGPQFIFQYYEEEERQRGNFPDRFSGHQFPNYSSELNVNALLLGDSALYLCASSLRRLAVYEQYFGPGTRLTVT.

The rearrangement joins TRBV5-4 to TRBJ1-1, with 9 nucleotides matching TRBD1. CDR1 and CDR2 (germline): SGHNT, YYREEE (reference sequence). The V and J ends lost 3 bases and 5 bases, in that order; junction bases with no gene match: 5. The CDR3 covers 14 residues. CDR3 sequence reads: CASSSTGGRTEAFF. CDR3 coding DNA: TGTGCCAGCAGCTCTACAGGGGGCCGGACTGAAGCTTTCTTT.

The chain couples TRBV24-1 to TRBJ2-7; unclear D gene. V lost 3 bases and J 0 bases, leaving 8 bases between the germline ends. CDR3 size: 14 residues. Germline loops: CDR1 KGHDR, CDR2 SFDVKD. Here the CDR3 reads CATSDVKSSYEQYF. DNA for the CDR3: TGTGCCACCAGTGATGTGAAGTCCTCCTACGAGCAGTACTTC.

The genes are TRBV19 and TRBJ2-3; 9 bases agree with TRBD2. The CDR3 runs 14 residues. V shed 6 bases and J 4 bases; nucleotides not matched to a gene: 5. The V gene's germline CDR1 is LNHDA and CDR2 SQIVND (reference sequence). In DNA, the CDR3 is TGTGCCAGTAGAGTAGCGGGAGCCCCAGATACGCAGTATTTT. It translates to CASRVAGAPDTQYF.

The chain employs TRBV7-2 and TRBJ2-7; 9 nucleotides match TRBD2. Unmatched junction bases numbered 15, after V lost 5 bases and J lost 1 base. The CDR3 contains 18 residues. Germline CDR1 reads SGHTA; CDR2 reads FQGNSA. CDR3 bases: TGTGCCAGCAGCCCAAGGGGAGGAGTAGCGGGAGTATCCTACGAGCAGTACTTC. Translated, it gives CASSPRGGVAGVSYEQYF.

V and J are TRBV7-9 and TRBJ2-3; 13 bases map to TRBD2. Germline CDR1 and CDR2: SEHNR and FQNEAQ (reference sequence). The V and J ends lost 5 bases and 6 bases, in that order; junction bases with no gene match: 17. The CDR3 runs to 19 residues. The CDR3, as DNA: TGTGCCAGCAGCCCCCTCGGACTAGCGGGGGTCCAATTTCGGGATACGCAGTATTTT. This codes for CASSPLGLAGVQFRDTQYF. The full variable domain, its missing parts supplied by reference TRBV7-9 and TRBJ2-3, is DTGVSQNPRHKITKRGQNVTFRCDPISEHNRLYWYRQTLGQGPEFLTYFQNEAQLEKSRLLSDRFSAERPKGSFSTLEIQRTEQGDSAMYLCASSPLGLAGVQFRDTQYFGPGTRLTVL.

J is TRBJ1-4 and V is TRBV7-6; the D is unclear. This CDR3 is 17 amino acids long. Germline V CDR1 and CDR2: SGHVS, FNYEAQ. V dropped 2 bases and J dropped 3 bases, with 16 bases sitting between them. CDR3 nucleotide sequence: TGTGCCAGCAGCTTACTGGCAGGAATTCGATCTAATGAAAAACTGTTTTTT. It specifies CASSLLAGIRSNEKLFF.

The chain uses TRBV3-1 (or the pseudogene TRBV3-2) and TRBJ2-5; 11 bases are a match to TRBD2. The CDR3 covers 15 residues. CDR1 and CDR2 (germline): LGHDT, YNNKEL (reference sequence). With V trimmed by 2 bases and J by 5 bases, 4 bases remained unmatched. CDR3 nucleotides: TGTGCCAGCAGCCAATTAGCGGGAGGGCCGGAGACCCAGTACTTC. It yields the protein CASSQLAGGPETQYF.

V is TRBV14 and J is TRBJ2-7; tentative D call: TRBD2 (5 bases). V lost 1 base to trimming and J lost 0 bases, with 10 bases between them. CDR3 size: 15 residues. The V gene's germline CDR1 is SGHDN and CDR2 FVKESK. CDR3 sequence: CASSQGSGVSYEQYF. The CDR3 coding sequence is TGTGCCAGCAGCCAAGGTTCCGGGGTCTCCTACGAGCAGTACTTC. The complete variable domain, with remaining parts taken from reference TRBV14 and TRBJ2-7, reads EAGVTQFPSHSVIEKGQTVTLRCDPISGHDNLYWYRRVMGKEIKFLLHFVKESKQDESGMPNNRFLAERTGGTYSTLKVQPAELEDSGVYFCASSQGSGVSYEQYFGPGTRLTVT.

This chain joins TRBV5-4 and TRBJ2-1, with D uncertain. The CDR3 runs to 15 residues. Germline V lookup: CDR1 SGHNT, CDR2 YYREEE (reference sequence). V lost 0 bases, J lost 3 bases, and 10 bases lay in between. This chain's CDR3 is CASSLELAIYNEQFF. DNA of the CDR3: TGTGCCAGCAGCTTGGAGCTCGCGATCTACAATGAGCAGTTCTTC.

A few counts support this clone. The chain recombines TRBV2 with TRBJ2-7, with D possibly called TRBD1 or TRBD2 (6 bases each). V shed 0 bases and J shed 4 bases, with 13 bases lying between them. The CDR3 is made up of 15 amino acids. CDR1 and CDR2 from the germline V gene are SNHLY and FYNNEI. The CDR3: CASSEAIGGGYEQYF. CDR3 nucleotides: TGTGCCAGCAGTGAAGCAATAGGGGGAGGTTACGAGCAGTACTTC.

The chain recombines TRBV12-3 or TRBV12-4 with TRBJ1-1; possible D gene TRBD1, 6 bases. V lost 1 base to trimming and J lost 8 bases, with 11 bases between them. The CDR3 extends over 13 amino acids. The CDR3 region has the DNA TGTGCCAGCAGTTTAGAACCGGGACAAGAAGCTTTCTTT. Protein: CASSLEPGQEAFF.

This CDR3 is CASGFPTTGELFF. The CDR3 nucleotides are TGTGCCAGCGGATTCCCTACGACCGGGGAGCTGTTTTTT. The chain joins TRBV27 to TRBJ2-2; D not resolved. CDR3 length: 13 amino acids. With 8 bases removed from V and 5 bases from J, the gap between germline ends came to 12 bases. CDR1 and CDR2 from the germline V gene are MNHEY and SMNVEV (reference sequence).

The chain has TRBV28 and TRBJ2-1; 8 positions match TRBD2. The CDR3 covers 14 residues. J lost 4 bases, V lost 2 bases, and 1 base had no gene match. The V gene's germline CDR1 is MDHEN and CDR2 SYDVKM. The CDR3 DNA reads TGTGCCAGCAGTTTAGAGCGGGAGTACAATGAGCAGTTCTTC. As protein: CASSLEREYNEQFF.